The 2 T cell receptor beta chains given below trace back to one sample, sequenced in a study of T cells in Graves' hyperthyroidism and ophthalmopathy. Amplified regions were TCR beta CDR3 sequences from RNA transcripts. TCR CDR3 underwent first-round RT-PCR with the HTBI primer set. TCRdb reprocessed the multiplex PCR reads via MiXCR and lists one record per CDR3 protein. The table includes about 680,000 distinct CDR3 sequences, over 35% detected once. The sequenced material came from blood. The receptors shown here come from a woman aged 35 to 49 with Graves' hyperthyroidism.

This clonotype was seen more than once but under ten times. The chain employs TRBV7-9 and TRBJ2-7; either TRBD1 or TRBD2 may fit D (5 bases each). Looked up from germline, CDR1 is SEHNR and CDR2 is FQNEAQ (reference sequence). Deletions cut 6 bases from V and 5 bases from J, with 26 bases between. This CDR3 has 17 residues. The CDR3 region is CASSYLDGVEGTDEQYF. The CDR3 nucleotides read TGTGCCAGCAGTTACCTCGACGGGGTCGAGGGGACGGACGAGCAGTACTTC.

On this clonotype: A clone one base away is much larger, so this may be a read error. The chain recombines TRBV9 with TRBJ1-1; weak D call: TRBD1 (6 bases). CDR1 and CDR2 (germline): SGDLS, YYNGEE. This CDR3 has 14 residues. The CDR3 nucleotides are TGTGCCAGCAGCGCGGGACACCAGAACACTGAAGCTCTCTTT. Translation gives CASSAGHQNTEALF.